This T cell receptor gamma chain was sequenced for a study of gamma delta lymphoproliferative disorders and STAT genes (dated by TCRdb to the late 2010s). Broadly, across the study: The LymphoTrack Dx TCRG Assay was used to build gamma-chain libraries from a minimum of 50 ng of genomic DNA. Because no corresponding Invivoscribe delta assay was available, delta-chain libraries were prepared according to the EuroClonality-NGS working group standard operating procedure. The study profiled TCR gamma and delta CDR3 repertoires by deep sequencing in Tgammadelta lymphoproliferative disease patients and healthy controls, within a larger immunophenotypic and STAT-mutation study. A couple of gamma-chain samples and all delta-chain samples were sequenced twice to confirm results. General conclusions and limits of the study: Nearly all major patient gamma and delta clonotypes were public, shared with at least one healthy donor; only two gamma clonotypes were private to disease. Control T cells likely spanned varied maturation stages, while leukemic cells were skewed toward terminal effectors, potentially limiting patient-control comparisons. When whole repertoires were clustered, gamma repertoires from patients formed a group apart from those of healthy controls, but delta repertoires showed no separation between the groups. The authors pointed out that NGS specificity may be lower at low frequencies, so whether leukemic clones are public or private needs to be confirmed.

As a fraction of the sample, this clone is medium-sized (0.01 to 0.1%). No cognate antigen has been identified for it. The DNA is omitted, as the CDR3 cannot be located on it reliably, and the CDR3 follows TCRdb's listing. In both library preparation methods, multiplex PCR was run with primers aimed at the conserved V and J regions of the TCR genes. Purified and pooled amplicons were sequenced on an Illumina MiSeq platform. The study's own analysis went as follows. V(D)J alignment, clonotype assembly and translation were handled by MiXCR, while functionality assessment and CDR3 repertoire analyses were done with VDJtools. CDR3 was defined per IMGT, and analyses were restricted to productive sequences using functional genes, excluding ORF genes and pseudogenes. Identical amino acid CDR3s of major clonotypes (frequency >=5%) were searched for across all patients and controls using a custom Python script. Clonotype frequencies in patients versus controls were compared with a one-sided non-parametric Wilcoxon test. TCRdb reprocessed the public reads with the caller CATT; rows with the same DNA were merged afterwards. These V and J calls rely on TCRdb rather than the paper's analysis. This sample comprises more than 2,500 gamma-chain clones, roughly 8% of them detected only once. The top ten clonotypes cover about 16% of the sample.

TCR sequencing was performed on genomic DNA from peripheral blood mononuclear cells isolated from patients and controls. The control group, matched to the patients for age and sex, consisted of around 23 healthy adult blood donors (around 12 males and roughly 11 females) with a median age of almost 65 years. The TCR originated in a human donor in good health. The sample was blood.

CDR3 sequence: CTTVPAGFLTPYNLKKLF. Called V gene: TRGV11; the J gene was not called. TRGV11 counts as an open reading frame of uncertain function. Taken from cysteine to phenylalanine, the CDR3 has 18 residues.